These 32 T cell receptor beta chains were all obtained from the same sample, sequenced in a study of HIV-infected patients and healthy controls. MiXCR, applied by TCRdb to the 5' RACE reads, yields one record per CDR3 protein. The sample has under 70,000 distinct CDR3 sequences, 19% seen once. Sequencing was performed on CD4+ T cells from blood. The receptors originated from a human donor in good health.

The J gene is TRBJ2-3, the V gene TRBV9; 9 nucleotides agree with TRBD1. CDR3 length: 17 amino acids. Germline V gives CDR1 SGDLS, CDR2 YYNGEE. Trimming took 3 bases from V and 4 from J; bases not matched to a gene: 12. The CDR3 spells CASSEGTGTGYSDTQYF. The CDR3 DNA sequence: TGTGCCAGCAGCGAGGGAACCGGGACAGGGTATTCAGATACGCAGTATTTT. Supplemented by reference TRBV9 and TRBJ2-3, the full variable domain reads DSGVTQTPKHLITATGQRVTLRCSPRSGDLSVYWYQQSLDQGLQFLIQYYNGEERAKGNILERFSAQQFPDLHSELNLSSLELGDSALYFCASSEGTGTGYSDTQYFGPGTRLTVL.

This clonotype was found many times. This chain uses TRBV7-6 with TRBJ1-1, with D hard to call. Germline V gene data show CDR1 as SGHVS and CDR2 as FNYEAQ. V was clipped by 5 bases and J by 0 bases, with 16 bases between them. The CDR3 has 16 residues. The CDR3 DNA sequence: TGTGCCAGCAGCCCAAGACCTGATATCATGAACACTGAAGCTTTCTTT. Its protein product is CASSPRPDIMNTEAFF.

V usage is TRBV29-1 and J usage is TRBJ1-1; TRBD1 is a possible D gene (5 bases). The CDR3 consists of 12 residues. Looked up from germline, CDR1 is SQVTM and CDR2 is ANQGSEA. CDR3 protein: CTTSGGDTEAFF. The CDR3 DNA sequence: TGCACCACGTCGGGGGGAGACACTGAAGCTTTCTTT.

This clonotype showed up many times. The V gene is TRBV2, the J gene TRBJ1-4; D unclear. Trimming took off 2 bases at V and 0 bases at J, with 4 bases between the two ends. Germline values: CDR1 SNHLY, CDR2 FYNNEI. The CDR3 contains 14 residues. CDR3 loop: CASSELTTNEKLFF. CDR3 DNA: TGTGCCAGCAGTGAACTGACAACTAATGAAAAACTGTTTTTT.

J is TRBJ2-2 and V is TRBV27; D gene unclear. The germline gives CDR1 MNHEY, CDR2 SMNVEV (reference sequence). CDR3 size: 15 residues. V lost 8 bases and J lost 1, with 14 bases in between. CDR3 DNA sequence: TGTGCCAGCTCCGCTAGGATCCAGAACACCGGGGAGCTGTTTTTT. Encoded protein: CASSARIQNTGELFF.

This clonotype was counted at least ten times. This sequence joins TRBV7-9 and TRBJ2-3; TRBD2 might be the D (7 bases). V was pared by 1 base and J by 3 bases, with 14 bases between. CDR1 is SEHNR and CDR2 is FQNEAQ in the germline V gene (reference sequence). This CDR3 spans 16 amino acids. The CDR3 protein is CASSLGFRGATDTQYF. CDR3 nucleotide sequence: TGTGCCAGCAGCTTAGGTTTCCGGGGGGCTACAGATACGCAGTATTTT.

This clonotype showed up just a few times. The chain couples TRBV4-1 to TRBJ1-1; 7 nucleotides match TRBD1. The V and J ends lost 3 bases and 3 bases, in that order; junction bases with no gene match: 4. Germline V lookup: CDR1 MGHRA, CDR2 YSYEKL. CDR3 length: 14 amino acids. This CDR3 reads CASSHTGVHTEAFF. In nucleotides, the CDR3 is TGCGCCAGCAGCCACACAGGGGTTCACACTGAAGCTTTCTTT.

The CDR3 reads CASSQGQGAVNEKLFF. CDR3 bases: TGTGCCAGCAGCCAAGGACAGGGGGCCGTGAATGAAAAACTGTTTTTT. V gene TRBV4-2 combines with J gene TRBJ1-4; TRBD1 matches 10 bases. This CDR3 is built from 16 residues. CDR1 LGHNA and CDR2 YNFKEQ come from the germline V gene. V dropped 1 base and J dropped 5; count of bases not matched to a gene: 4.

V and J are TRBV5-6 and TRBJ1-6; tentative D call: TRBD1 (6 bases). Germline V gene sequence: CDR1 SGHDT, CDR2 YYEEEE. The CDR3 totals 15 residues. V gave up 4 bases and J gave up 7 bases, with 15 bases separating them. The CDR3 coding sequence is TGTGCCAGCAGCGGCCACAGGGCTTCGAATTCACCCCTCCACTTT. As protein: CASSGHRASNSPLHF.

The V call is TRBV6-5, the J call TRBJ2-3; 8 nucleotides match TRBD2. This CDR3 has 18 amino acids. V lost 0 bases to trimming and J lost 0 bases; unmatched junction nucleotides: 8. CDR1 is MNHEY, CDR2 SVGAGI, per germline. CDR3 sequence: CASSYSKFSSGSTDTQYF. In DNA, the CDR3 is TGTGCCAGCAGTTACTCGAAATTCTCTAGCGGGAGCACAGATACGCAGTATTTT.

This clonotype was counted many times. V is TRBV20-1 and J is TRBJ1-2; D uncertain. Trimming took off 1 base at V and 4 bases at J, with 10 bases between the two ends. CDR1 DFQATT and CDR2 SNEGSKA come from the germline V gene (reference sequence). This CDR3 is 13 amino acids long. In DNA, the CDR3 is TGCAGTGCTAGAGGTGACCCTGGCTATGGCTACACCTTC. Its translation: CSARGDPGYGYTF.

Details on this clonotype: A much bigger clone sits one base away, suggesting this may be a read error. V usage is TRBV18 and J usage is TRBJ1-1; perhaps TRBD1 as D (5 bases). CDR1 and CDR2 from the germline V gene are KGHSH and LQKENI. Trimming cost V 3 bases and J 3 bases, with 14 bases left between them. The CDR3 covers 15 residues. The CDR3 DNA sequence: TGTGCCAGCTCACCCACGAGGAGGGACGACACTGAAGCTTTCTTT. Amino acid sequence: CASSPTRRDDTEAFF. The full variable domain, in which reference TRBV18 and TRBJ1-1 provide the parts outside the CDR3, is NAGVMQNPRHLVRRRGQEARLRCSPMKGHSHVYWYRQLPEEGLKFMVYLQKENIIDESGMPKERFSAEFPKEGPSILRIQQVVRGDSAAYFCASSPTRRDDTEAFFGQGTRLTVV.

This clonotype occurred a few times. The J gene is TRBJ2-2, the V gene TRBV7-6; 8 bases are shared with TRBD1. The length of the CDR3 is 18 residues. Unmatched junction bases numbered 11, after V lost 5 bases and J lost 0 bases. Germline CDR1 reads SGHVS; CDR2 reads FNYEAQ. The CDR3 reads CASSGRGLRNANTGELFF. The CDR3 DNA reads TGTGCCAGCAGCGGCAGGGGGCTAAGAAATGCGAACACCGGGGAGCTGTTTTTT.

This clonotype was observed a few times. This sequence joins TRBV7-3 and TRBJ1-6, with 7 bases identical to TRBD1. With V trimmed by 4 bases and J by 7 bases, 4 bases remained unmatched. The CDR3 runs 14 residues. Germline V gene data show CDR1 as SGHTA and CDR2 as FQGTGA. CDR3 protein: CASSWDSLNSPLHF. The CDR3 DNA follows: TGTGCCAGCAGCTGGGACAGCCTCAATTCACCCCTCCACTTT. Complete variable domain (other parts from reference TRBV7-3 and TRBJ1-6): GAGVSQTPSNKVTEKGKYVELRCDPISGHTALYWYRQSLGQGPEFLIYFQGTGAADDSGLPNDRFFAVRPEGSVSTLKIQRTERGDSAVYLCASSWDSLNSPLHFGNGTRLTVT.

This clonotype was seen more than once but under ten times. This chain joins TRBV7-2 and TRBJ1-1, with unresolved D. Trimming took off 1 base at V and 4 bases at J, with 7 bases between the two ends. CDR1 and CDR2 (germline): SGHTA, FQGNSA. The CDR3 consists of 13 residues. The CDR3 nucleotides read TGTGCCAGCAGCTTAGATTGGGGCACTGAAGCTTTCTTT. This translates into CASSLDWGTEAFF.

This clonotype was seen many times. The CDR3 DNA sequence: TGTGCCAGCAGCCAACAGGGGAACACTGAAGCTTTCTTT. It is translated as CASSQQGNTEAFF. The V and J genes are TRBV12-3 or TRBV12-4 and TRBJ1-1; TRBD1 might be the D (6 bases). Trimming removed 6 bases from V and 1 base from J, with 9 bases in between. The CDR3 covers 13 residues.

This clonotype was counted only a few times. The rearrangement links TRBV19 to TRBJ2-3, with 10 bases identical to TRBD2. The CDR3 loop spans 13 amino acids. Germline loops: CDR1 LNHDA, CDR2 SQIVND (reference sequence). With V trimmed by 4 bases and J by 9 bases, 4 bases remained unmatched. The CDR3 DNA reads TGTGCCAGTAGTACTAGCGGGAGCTTAACGCAGTATTTT. Its protein product is CASSTSGSLTQYF.

The chain recombines TRBV5-4 with TRBJ2-3; 8 bases line up with TRBD2. The germline gives CDR1 SGHNT, CDR2 YYREEE (reference sequence). This CDR3 spans 19 amino acids. J was trimmed by 0 bases and V by 2 bases; bases with no gene match: 14. CDR3 nucleotides: TGTGCCAGCAGCTTCCTTAGCGGGACCCAGATTTCTAGCACAGATACGCAGTATTTT. Its protein product is CASSFLSGTQISSTDTQYF.

This clonotype was found many times. The chain carries TRBV29-1 and TRBJ1-2; 9 nucleotides line up with TRBD1. V was pared by 7 bases and J by 8 bases, with 11 bases of the junction left unmatched. The V gene's germline CDR1 is SQVTM and CDR2 ANQGSEA. The CDR3 covers 13 residues. CDR3 loop: CSGESRDRDGYTF. CDR3 sequence (DNA): TGCAGCGGAGAGTCCCGGGACAGGGACGGCTACACCTTC. Together with reference TRBV29-1 and TRBJ1-2, the CDR3 gives the full variable domain: SAVISQKPSRDICQRGTSLTIQCQVDSQVTMMFWYRQQPGQSLTLIATANQGSEATYESGFVIDKFPISRPNLTFSTLTVSNMSPEDSSIYLCSGESRDRDGYTFGSGTRLTVV.

This clonotype has only a few counts. The CDR3 spells CASSLGAGGSGNTIYF. CDR3 bases: TGCGCCAGCAGCTTGGGGGCCGGCGGCTCTGGAAACACCATATATTTT. The chain carries TRBV5-1 and TRBJ1-3; no firm D call. The germline gives CDR1 SGHRS, CDR2 YFSETQ. The CDR3 consists of 16 residues. V was clipped by 0 bases and J by 0 bases, with 10 bases between them.

This clonotype was counted ten times or more. The rearrangement uses TRBV6-5 and TRBJ1-1; no clear D gene. V shed 0 bases and J shed 1 base, with 9 bases lying between them. In germline, CDR1 is MNHEY, CDR2 SVGAGI. The CDR3 covers 15 residues. The CDR3 sequence: CASSYSYDTNTEAFF. Written as DNA, the CDR3 is TGTGCCAGCAGTTACTCCTACGATACGAACACTGAAGCTTTCTTT.

At least ten counts were recorded for this clonotype. The rearrangement uses TRBV6-6 and TRBJ2-3; maybe TRBD1 (5 bases). V was shortened by 6 bases and J by 2 bases, with 12 bases between the two germline ends. This CDR3 is built from 14 residues. From germline, CDR1 is MNHNY and CDR2 SVGAGI (reference sequence). The CDR3 loop is CASSPGADTDTQYF. For the CDR3, the DNA is TGTGCCAGCAGCCCTGGGGCAGACACAGATACGCAGTATTTT.

The chain uses TRBV20-1 and TRBJ2-3; tentatively, D is TRBD2 (5 bases). CDR3 length: 14 amino acids. The V end lost 3 bases, the J end lost 0 bases, and 10 bases lay between the germline ends. Germline V gene sequence: CDR1 DFQATT, CDR2 SNEGSKA (reference sequence). The CDR3 region has the DNA TGCAGTGCTAGCAGCGGAGTCAGCACAGATACGCAGTATTTT. Protein product: CSASSGVSTDTQYF.

V and J are TRBV5-5 and TRBJ2-1; D uncertain. V was trimmed by 2 bases and J by 4 bases, leaving 10 bases between them. The length of the CDR3 is 14 residues. Per the germline V gene, CDR1 is SGHKS and CDR2 is YYEKEE (reference sequence). The CDR3 nucleotides are TGTGCCAGCAGCTTTAGCTTTTCGTACAATGAGCAGTTCTTC. It specifies CASSFSFSYNEQFF.

This clonotype was seen ten or more times. The chain uses TRBV29-1 and TRBJ2-5; D may be TRBD1 or TRBD2 (6 bases each). CDR1 and CDR2 (germline): SQVTM, ANQGSEA. The CDR3 is 16 residues long. V lost 1 base and J 1 base, leaving 16 bases between the germline ends. CDR3 loop: CSVEGGAGVGQETQYF. The CDR3 DNA sequence: TGCAGCGTTGAAGGCGGGGCAGGGGTCGGCCAAGAGACCCAGTACTTC. The full variable domain, its missing parts supplied by reference TRBV29-1 and TRBJ2-5, is SAVISQKPSRDICQRGTSLTIQCQVDSQVTMMFWYRQQPGQSLTLIATANQGSEATYESGFVIDKFPISRPNLTFSTLTVSNMSPEDSSIYLCSVEGGAGVGQETQYFGPGTRLLVL.

This clonotype occurred a few times. This chain links TRBV2 with TRBJ2-7; tentative D call: TRBD1 (6 bases). Trimming removed 3 bases from V and 1 base from J, with 7 bases in between. Germline-derived CDR1 and CDR2 are SNHLY and FYNNEI. This CDR3 has 13 residues. The CDR3 sequence is CASSDQGSYEQYF. In DNA form, the CDR3 reads TGTGCCAGCAGTGACCAGGGGTCCTACGAGCAGTACTTC.

A few counts support this clonotype. The chain is built from TRBV27 and TRBJ1-1; a weak D match, TRBD1 (6 bases). The CDR3 sequence is 13 residues long. V lost 6 bases, J lost 2 bases, and 10 bases lay in between. Germline CDR1 and CDR2: MNHEY and SMNVEV (reference sequence). The CDR3 sequence: CASSWGPNTEAFF. The CDR3 coding sequence is TGTGCCAGCAGCTGGGGGCCCAACACTGAAGCTTTCTTT.

The table lists this clonotype with many counts. The chain links TRBV7-2 to TRBJ1-2; tentative D call: TRBD1 (5 bases). The germline CDR1 and CDR2 sequences are SGHTA and FQGNSA. V lost 2 bases and J 1 base, leaving 8 bases between the germline ends. CDR3 size: 14 residues. CDR3 nucleotides: TGTGCCAGCAGCTTATGGGACGGTAACTATGGCTACACCTTC. It encodes CASSLWDGNYGYTF.

This clonotype has a count of ten or more. The rearrangement joins TRBV29-1 to TRBJ1-5; 10 bases match TRBD1. With V trimmed by 5 bases and J by 5 bases, 6 bases remained unmatched. The length of the CDR3 is 14 residues. The germline gives CDR1 SQVTM, CDR2 ANQGSEA. CDR3 sequence: CSVSFGQGDQPQHF. CDR3 in DNA: TGCAGCGTTTCCTTCGGACAGGGGGATCAGCCCCAGCATTTT.

This clonotype was observed a few times. J is TRBJ1-5 and V is TRBV3-1, with TRBD1 matching over 9 bases. The CDR3 totals 16 residues. Germline CDR1 is LGHDT and CDR2 is YNNKEL (reference sequence). V was pared by 0 bases and J by 7 bases, with 7 bases of the junction left unmatched. The CDR3 spells CASSQDTGQGRQPQHF. Written as DNA, the CDR3 is TGTGCCAGCAGCCAAGATACGGGACAGGGCCGGCAGCCCCAGCATTTT.

This clonotype has ten or more counts. The V call is TRBV2, the J call TRBJ1-1; 9 bases match TRBD1. CDR3 length: 16 residues. Per germline, CDR1 SNHLY and CDR2 FYNNEI. J was trimmed by 0 bases and V by 6 bases; bases with no gene match: 8. This CDR3 reads CASRPTGGLMNTEAFF. CDR3 bases: TGTGCCAGCAGACCTACAGGGGGCCTAATGAACACTGAAGCTTTCTTT.

V gene TRBV12-5 combines with J gene TRBJ1-1, with 9 bases that match TRBD1. Germline V gives CDR1 LGHNT, CDR2 FRNRAP. The V and J ends lost 0 bases and 5 bases, in that order; junction bases with no gene match: 16. CDR3 size: 19 residues. Here the CDR3 reads CASGLVFGGIGQGRTEAFF. DNA of the CDR3: TGTGCTAGTGGTTTGGTTTTTGGGGGCATCGGACAGGGGAGGACTGAAGCTTTCTTT. Using reference TRBV12-5 and TRBJ1-1 for the parts outside the CDR3, the full variable domain is DARVTQTPRHKVTEMGQEVTMRCQPILGHNTVFWYRQTMMQGLELLAYFRNRAPLDDSGMPKDRFSAEMPDATLATLKIQPSEPRDSAVYFCASGLVFGGIGQGRTEAFFGQGTRLTVV.